The 4 T cell receptor beta chains presented below share a single source sample, sequenced in a study of regulatory T cells in long-lasting Graves disease. The sample's time point: newly diagnosed GD, antithyroid drugs for less than 3 months. PBMC RNA was the source of the TCR library. TCR beta libraries were built with iRepertoire HTBI primers and Arm-PCR of CDR3 regions. TCRdb re-called the multiplex PCR reads with MiXCR, one entry per CDR3 protein. The sample lists about 470,000 distinct CDR3 sequences, under 15% occurring once. Another study also made use of these data, one on T cells in Graves' hyperthyroidism and ophthalmopathy.

Sample: peripheral blood mononuclear cells (PBMCs), taken at new diagnosis, from a patient treated with antithyroid drugs. These receptor sequences come from a woman between 25 and 40 years old with Graves disease.

This clonotype was observed many times. This chain connects TRBV28 to TRBJ2-3; 7 bases fit TRBD2. Germline V gene data show CDR1 as MDHEN and CDR2 as SYDVKM. V trimming: 2 bases; J trimming: 2 bases; junction bases outside the gene matches: 1. The CDR3 length is 14 residues. The CDR3 sequence: CASSLAGATDTQYF. CDR3 nucleotides: TGTGCCAGCAGTTTAGCGGGAGCCACAGATACGCAGTATTTT.

Ten or more counts support this clonotype. This CDR3 is CASSPGQVETQYF. CDR3 coding DNA: TGTGCCAGCTCACCGGGACAGGTCGAGACCCAGTACTTC. The rearrangement links TRBV18 to TRBJ2-5; 8 bases fit TRBD1. The J segment lost 5 bases and the V segment lost 3 bases, leaving 2 bases of the junction unmatched. The germline CDR1 and CDR2 sequences are KGHSH and LQKENI. This CDR3 is built from 13 residues.

This clonotype was seen at least ten times. J is TRBJ2-7 and V is TRBV27, with a tentative D call TRBD2 (6 bases). This CDR3 has 12 residues. Germline V gene lookup returns CDR1 MNHEY and CDR2 SMNVEV (reference sequence). V shed 4 bases and J shed 6 bases, with 10 bases lying between them. The CDR3 coding sequence is TGTGCCAGCAGTTCGACTAGTGTCGAGCAGTACTTC. Its protein is CASSSTSVEQYF.

Many counts were recorded for this clonotype. The chain is built from TRBV13 and TRBJ1-1; TRBD1 matches 8 bases. The junction had 5 bases not matched to a gene; V was cut back by 5 bases and J by 3 bases. Germline V gene lookup returns CDR1 PRHDT and CDR2 FYEKMQ (reference sequence). This CDR3 region has 14 residues. The CDR3 bases are TGTGCCAGCAGCCCGGACAGGGTGGACACTGAAGCTTTCTTT. Translated: CASSPDRVDTEAFF.